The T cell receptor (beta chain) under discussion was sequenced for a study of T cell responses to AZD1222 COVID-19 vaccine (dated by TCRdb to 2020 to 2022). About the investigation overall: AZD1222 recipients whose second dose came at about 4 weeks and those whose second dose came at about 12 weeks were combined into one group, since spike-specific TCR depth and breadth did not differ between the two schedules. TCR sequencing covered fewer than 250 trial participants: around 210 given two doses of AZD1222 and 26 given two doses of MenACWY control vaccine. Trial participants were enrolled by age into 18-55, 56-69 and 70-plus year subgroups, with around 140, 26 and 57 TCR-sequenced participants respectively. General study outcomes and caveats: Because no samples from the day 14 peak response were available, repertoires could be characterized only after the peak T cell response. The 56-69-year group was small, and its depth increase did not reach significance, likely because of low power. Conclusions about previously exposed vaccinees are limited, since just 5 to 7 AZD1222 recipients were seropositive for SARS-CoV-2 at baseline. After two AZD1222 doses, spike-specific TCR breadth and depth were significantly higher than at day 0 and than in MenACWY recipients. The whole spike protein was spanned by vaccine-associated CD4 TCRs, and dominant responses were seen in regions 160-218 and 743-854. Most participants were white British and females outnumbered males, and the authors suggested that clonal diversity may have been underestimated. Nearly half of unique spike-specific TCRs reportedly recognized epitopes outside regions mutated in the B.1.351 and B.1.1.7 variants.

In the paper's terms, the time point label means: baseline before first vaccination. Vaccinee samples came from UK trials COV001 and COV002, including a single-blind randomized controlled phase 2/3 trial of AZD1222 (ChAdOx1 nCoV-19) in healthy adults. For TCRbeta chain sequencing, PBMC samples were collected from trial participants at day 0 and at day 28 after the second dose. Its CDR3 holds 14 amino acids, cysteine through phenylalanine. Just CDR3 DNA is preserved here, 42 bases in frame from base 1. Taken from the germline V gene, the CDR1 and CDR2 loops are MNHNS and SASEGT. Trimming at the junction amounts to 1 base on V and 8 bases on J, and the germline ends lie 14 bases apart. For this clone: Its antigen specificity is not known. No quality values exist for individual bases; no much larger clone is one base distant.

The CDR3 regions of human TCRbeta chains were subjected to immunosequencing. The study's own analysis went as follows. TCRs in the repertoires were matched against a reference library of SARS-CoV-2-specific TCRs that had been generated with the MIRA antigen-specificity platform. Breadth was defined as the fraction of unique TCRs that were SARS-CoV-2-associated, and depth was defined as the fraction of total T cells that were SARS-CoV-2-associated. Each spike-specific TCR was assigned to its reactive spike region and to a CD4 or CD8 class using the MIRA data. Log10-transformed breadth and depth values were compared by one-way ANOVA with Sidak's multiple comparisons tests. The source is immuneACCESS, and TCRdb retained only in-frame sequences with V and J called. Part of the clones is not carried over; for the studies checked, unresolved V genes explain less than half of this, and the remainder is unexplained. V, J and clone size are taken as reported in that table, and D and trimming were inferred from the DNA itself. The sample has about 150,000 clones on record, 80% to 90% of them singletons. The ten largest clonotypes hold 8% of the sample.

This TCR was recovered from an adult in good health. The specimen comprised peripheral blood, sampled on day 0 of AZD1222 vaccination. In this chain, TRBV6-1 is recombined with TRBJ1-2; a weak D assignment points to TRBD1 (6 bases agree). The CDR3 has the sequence CASSEEQGSWGYTF. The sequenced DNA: TGTGCCAGCAGTGAAGAACAGGGTTCGTGGGGCTACACCTTC.